Detailed here is one T cell receptor beta chain. The antigen is undetermined. The ends were cut back, 0 bases at V and 10 bases at J, with 13 bases in the middle. CDR1 is MNHEY and CDR2 is SMNVEV in the germline V gene (reference sequence). This CDR3 comprises 14 residues. Sequencing was performed with immunoSEQ multiplex PCR; in TCRdb, only in-frame clones are kept and a portion is missing. Among more than 75,000 clones, more than 85% were seen once, and the ten largest hold 6.5%. This sample was taken from a study of siplizumab effects on memory and regulatory T cells. Study-wide results and caveats: Controls had around 28% Treg-derived mappable alloreactive CD4+ clones on average, versus around 71% with siplizumab. Confirmatory evidence of suppressive function in proliferating siplizumab-culture Tregs was not obtained. In unstimulated cells, naive T cells appeared more diverse than memory T cells and seemed major alloresponse contributors.

The specimen sequenced was CD8+ T cells sorted from blood. This clonotype was sampled from a human donor in good health. The V call is TRBV27, the J call TRBJ2-1; the D is unclear. As DNA, the CDR3 is TGTGCCAGCAGTTTATCCCTGGAAAGCCTAGAGCAGTTCTTC. Translation gives CASSLSLESLEQFF.